This T cell receptor beta chain was sequenced in a study of blood T cell repertoires in COVID-19. Using immunoSEQ multiplex PCR, the repertoire was profiled, and TCRdb retains in-frame clones only, with some absent. Of 150,000 to 200,000 clones in the sample, around two thirds were seen once. CDR3 length: 15 amino acids. V trimming: 4 bases; J trimming: 4 bases; junction bases outside the gene matches: 10. CDR1 is SGHVS, CDR2 FNYEAQ, per germline. Input material: peripheral blood. The chain couples TRBV7-6 to TRBJ2-7; TRBD2 agrees at 7 bases. This clonotype originated in a woman of 80 years or more with acute or convalescent COVID-19. CDR3 amino acids: CASSSLAGAVYEQYF. In nucleotides, the CDR3 is TGTGCCAGCAGCTCCCTCGCGGGAGCGGTGTACGAGCAGTACTTC.